The present entry profiles one T cell receptor (beta chain) with its context. Antigen unknown. The data originate from a study of cytomegalovirus exposure and HLA in healthy donors. Study-wide points: In the 120 or so validation repertoires, under 95% of cluster scores exceeded 0, per a later analysis.

The germline V gene has CDR1 SGHAT and CDR2 FQNNGV. J gave up 4 bases and V 8 bases, and 8 bases lay outside the gene matches. This CDR3 spans 13 amino acids. The repertoire was sequenced with immunoSEQ multiplex PCR; TCRdb's copy has only in-frame clones and lacks some. The profile shows about 360,000 clones, just over 85% of them singletons. Sequenced material: PBMCs. The receptor was isolated from a woman in her late teens or twenties in good health and CMV-seronegative. The chain joins TRBV11-2 to TRBJ2-7; 7 bases are shared with TRBD1. The CDR3 is CASADRVGYEQYF. DNA for the CDR3: TGTGCCAGCGCCGACAGGGTTGGGTACGAGCAGTACTTC. The full variable domain, in which reference TRBV11-2 and TRBJ2-7 provide the parts outside the CDR3, is EAGVAQSPRYKIIEKRQSVAFWCNPISGHATLYWYQQILGQGPKLLIQFQNNGVVDDSQLPKDRFSAERLKGVDSTLKIQPAKLEDSAVYLCASADRVGYEQYFGPGTRLTVT.